The 7 T cell receptor beta chains below all came from one sample that was sequenced in a study of sequential checkpoint blockade in melanoma. Treatment: randomized to nivolumab then ipilimumab (arm A) or the reverse (arm B). Clones were sequenced by immunoSEQ multiplex PCR, and TCRdb holds only the in-frame ones, with some missing. The top ten hold less than 75% of the sample, which has approximately 12,000 clones, about three quarters seen once. The sequencing used CD8+ T cells sorted from blood (inferred from file names), collected from a patient given nivolumab and ipilimumab in sequence. The receptor set was obtained from a human donor with melanoma.

The chain employs TRBV10-3 and TRBJ2-3, with TRBD2 identical over 13 bases. The CDR3 loop spans 14 amino acids. Germline assignment: CDR1 ENHRY and CDR2 SYGVKD. After removal of 6 bases from V and 5 bases from J, the junction contained 2 bases not matched to a gene. As DNA, the CDR3 is TGTGCCATCAGGAGGACTAGCGGGGGAGATACGCAGTATTTT. It translates to CAIRRTSGGDTQYF.

The chain carries TRBV4-1 and TRBJ2-1; 8 bases agree with TRBD1. This CDR3 comprises 16 residues. Germline V gene data show CDR1 as MGHRA and CDR2 as YSYEKL. Unmatched junction bases numbered 5, after V lost 0 bases and J lost 4 bases. The DNA of the CDR3 is TGCGCCAGCAGCCAAGATCGGACAGGGTTGTACAATGAGCAGTTCTTC. Protein sequence: CASSQDRTGLYNEQFF.

The chain combines TRBV27 with TRBJ2-1; a possible D gene is TRBD2 (5 bases). Germline CDR1 is MNHEY and CDR2 is SMNVEV (reference sequence). This CDR3 region has 13 residues. The V gene lost 5 bases and the J gene lost 10 bases, with 15 bases spanning the gap. Here the CDR3 DNA reads TGTGCCAGCAGTGTAATCCTCGAGCGGGAGCAGTTCTTC. It codes for CASSVILEREQFF.

Only one count was recorded for this clone. The J gene is TRBJ1-1, the V gene TRBV7-2, with D tentatively TRBD1 (5 bases). This CDR3 has 14 amino acids. Germline V lookup: CDR1 SGHTA, CDR2 FQGNSA. Deletions cut 2 bases from V and 1 base from J, with 8 bases between. The CDR3 sequence is CASSLWGPNTEAFF. Written as DNA, the CDR3 is TGTGCCAGCAGCTTATGGGGCCCGAACACTGAAGCTTTCTTT.

This clone was seen a few times. The V gene is TRBV4-3, the J gene TRBJ1-1; D possibly corresponds to TRBD1 (6 bases). Trimming took 0 bases from V and 1 from J, leaving 6 bases between them. The germline V gene encodes CDR1 LGHNA and CDR2 YSLEER. This CDR3 is 14 amino acids long. The CDR3 bases are TGCGCCAGCAGCCAAGACAGGGGGAACACTGAAGCTTTCTTT. Encoded protein: CASSQDRGNTEAFF.

V is TRBV5-8 and J is TRBJ2-7; D is ambiguous. Germline CDR1 SGHTS, CDR2 YDEGEE. The CDR3 is 12 amino acids. V gave up 3 bases and J gave up 0 bases, with 4 bases separating them. The CDR3 DNA reads as TGTGCCAGCAGCTCTAGCTCCTACGAGCAGTACTTC. It codes for CASSSSSYEQYF. Together with reference TRBV5-8 and TRBJ2-7, the CDR3 gives the full variable domain: EAGVTQSPTHLIKTRGQQATLRCSPISGHTSVYWYQQALGLGLQFLLWYDEGEERNRGNFPPRFSGRQFPNYSSELNVNALELEDSALYLCASSSSSYEQYFGPGTRLTVT.

This clone was observed a handful of times. This likely stems from a read error, as it lies one base from a far larger clone. This sequence joins TRBV9 and TRBJ1-2; 8 bases are shared with TRBD1. CDR1 and CDR2 (germline): SGDLS, YYNGEE. The CDR3 extends over 13 amino acids. Trimming at V came to 4 bases and at J to 8 bases, leaving 7 bases not matched to a gene. The CDR3 here is CASSLAGGWGYTF. CDR3 coding DNA: TGTGCCAGCAGCTTGGCAGGGGGCTGGGGCTACACCTTC.